This T cell receptor (beta chain) was retrieved from a study of CD8 T cells in ankylosing spondylitis. Study findings and constraints: Clones linked to disease were reported to show significant enrichment in matched ankylosing spondylitis synovial fluid. The disease-linked clones had a CD8+ phenotype and low blood frequencies. About 8 highly homologous variants made up a TCR beta motif, and this motif appeared characteristic of ankylosing spondylitis blood.

It was by quantitative 5'-RACE with molecular barcodes that TCR beta libraries were made. TCRdb processed the 5' RACE reads anew with MiXCR; each CDR3 protein has one entry. Here the sample spans roughly 250,000 distinct CDR3 sequences, roughly a tenth being singletons. The ends were cut back, 2 bases at V and 8 bases at J, with 19 bases in the middle. CDR3 length: 16 residues. This clonotype was counted ten times or more. Its antigen remains unknown. The chain couples TRBV12-3 or TRBV12-4 to TRBJ2-4; D remains unclear. The receptor comes from a male donor with ankylosing spondylitis or in good health (not recorded which). Sequencing was done on a sample of blood, either unsorted or a sorted T cell fraction (not recorded which). DNA for the CDR3: TGTGCCAGCAGTTTATCGTCGGTAGATATCCAATACATTCAGTACTTC. It is translated as CASSLSSVDIQYIQYF.